The T cell receptor (beta chain) described here comes from a study of blood T cell repertoires in COVID-19. Study information: Acute and convalescent COVID-19 specimens originated in the United States, Italy and Spain. T cells, B-cell-depleted T cells, or PBMCs provided the cDNA or gDNA that served as material.

In the original analysis: Quantification of nucleated cells was approximated via reference gene primer amplification. Some clones are missing from TCRdb's copy, which holds only in-frame ones; the method was immunoSEQ multiplex PCR. V and J calls and clone size are given by that table; D and trimming were obtained from the DNA. The sample includes approximately 120,000 clones, approximately 85% of them seen just once. Germline CDR1 and CDR2: SGHNT and YYREEE (reference sequence). V gave up 3 bases and J gave up 1 base, with 16 bases separating them. CDR3 size: 17 residues. This TCR was recovered from a human donor in a cohort sampled during active COVID-19. V gene TRBV5-4 combines with J gene TRBJ2-2, with a tentative D call TRBD1 (6 bases). Input material: peripheral blood. The CDR3 sequence: CASSSSPKTGNTGELFF. The CDR3 coding sequence is TGTGCCAGCAGCTCCTCACCAAAGACAGGGAACACCGGGGAGCTGTTTTTT.